This T cell receptor beta chain was recorded in a study of cytomegalovirus exposure and HLA in healthy donors. This clone is a singleton in its sample. Its antigen is unidentified. The CDR3 covers 12 residues. The germline CDR1 and CDR2 sequences are SGHTA and FQGNSA. Trimming took off 5 bases at V and 6 bases at J, with 9 bases between the two ends. Whole-study results and caveats: Later work found most CMV-associated TCR beta chains apparently HLA-restricted. Other equally common chains were less clonally expanded than HLA-associated TCR beta chains, a later analysis showed. Solely CMV serostatus was available to characterize immune exposure.

Researchers ran the PCR with 60 Vbeta and 13 Jbeta primers. Profiled with immunoSEQ multiplex PCR; TCRdb holds only in-frame clones, not every one. Seen here are more than 95,000 clones, 70% to 80% observed once, and the top ten hold 1% to 1.5%. This TCR was recovered from a man in his forties in good health and CMV-seronegative. The rearrangement joins TRBV7-2 to TRBJ2-3, with D maybe TRBD2 (5 bases). The sequenced sample was PBMCs. The CDR3 loop is CASSRPGDTQYF. CDR3 DNA sequence: TGTGCCAGCAGCCGTCCGGGGGATACGCAGTATTTT.